This T cell receptor beta chain was obtained from a study of cytomegalovirus exposure and HLA in healthy donors. Study-wide results and limits: Reportedly, HLA-A and HLA-B alleles of most subjects were accurately predicted from TCR beta.

In the case of this clone: The antigen is unknown.

The study ran its PCR with 60 Vbeta and 13 Jbeta primers. Using immunoSEQ multiplex PCR, the repertoire was profiled, and TCRdb retains in-frame clones only, with some absent. The sample shows more than 95,000 clones, roughly three quarters of them seen only once. Germline values: CDR1 MGHRA, CDR2 YSYEKL. This CDR3 has 15 residues. Trimming took 2 bases from V and 3 from J, leaving 14 bases between them. The chain couples TRBV4-1 to TRBJ2-7, with D perhaps matching TRBD1 (8 bases). What was sequenced was PBMCs. This TCR derives from a young man in good health and CMV-seropositive. The CDR3 bases are TGCGCCAGCAGCCAACAACAGGGGGGGAACTACGAGCAGTACTTC. Encoded protein: CASSQQQGGNYEQYF.